Following are 17 T cell receptor beta chains from one sample sequenced in a study of CXCR3-negative and CXCR3-positive naive CD8 T cells. The method, 5' RACE with UMI labels, was used to prepare the TRB cDNA libraries. TCRdb re-called the 5' RACE reads, yielding one record per CDR3 amino acid sequence without DNA. Its table records 65,000 to 75,000 distinct CDR3 sequences. The sample consisted of naive CXCR3- CD8+ T cells from blood. Subset of the sample: CD45RO-CCR7+CD27+CD95- naive CD8+ T cells lacking CXCR3 (TNR3-). The source is a human donor in good health. Some clones in this sample may be carry-over from other donors' samples.

V is TRBV3-1 and J is TRBJ2-7; absent DNA, TCRdb's TRBD1 call cannot be checked. The CDR3 is 15 amino acids. CDR1 is LGHDT and CDR2 is YNNKEL in the germline V gene (reference sequence). The CDR3 spells CASSQPGQGAHEQYF.

This chain connects TRBV7-9 to TRBJ1-5; the TRBD1 assignment by TCRdb is unverifiable without DNA. The germline gives CDR1 SEHNR, CDR2 FQNEAQ (reference sequence). The CDR3 loop spans 17 amino acids. This CDR3 is CASSPIGTGGFNQPQHF.

The chain carries TRBV7-3 and TRBJ2-3; with no DNA, the TCRdb D assignment of TRBD1 cannot be verified. Germline CDR1 is SGHTA and CDR2 is FQGTGA. This CDR3 has 16 residues. CDR3 protein: CASSLTGGQGPNTQYF. Drawing the rest from reference TRBV7-3 and TRBJ2-3, the complete variable domain is GAGVSQTPSNKVTEKGKYVELRCDPISGHTALYWYRQSLGQGPEFLIYFQGTGAADDSGLPNDRFFAVRPEGSVSTLKIQRTERGDSAVYLCASSLTGGQGPNTQYFGPGTRLTVL.

This chain connects TRBV7-3 to TRBJ2-3. The CDR3 is 13 amino acids. From germline, CDR1 is SGHTA and CDR2 FQGTGA. This chain's CDR3 is CASSFDTTDTQYF. Drawing the rest from reference TRBV7-3 and TRBJ2-3, the complete variable domain is GAGVSQTPSNKVTEKGKYVELRCDPISGHTALYWYRQSLGQGPEFLIYFQGTGAADDSGLPNDRFFAVRPEGSVSTLKIQRTERGDSAVYLCASSFDTTDTQYFGPGTRLTVL.

The V and J genes are TRBV30 and TRBJ1-2; the D call from TCRdb, TRBD1, cannot be confirmed without DNA. The CDR3 loop spans 14 amino acids. Germline CDR1 reads GTSNPN; CDR2 reads SVGIG (reference sequence). CDR3 region: CAWDDQGRNYGYTF.

The gene calls are TRBV15 and TRBJ1-1; TCRdb's D gene call, TRBD1, goes unchecked for lack of DNA. Per germline, CDR1 LNHNV and CDR2 YYDKDF (reference sequence). This CDR3 comprises 16 residues. The CDR3 loop is CATSRDRRTGGTEAFF.

CDR3 protein: CASSDMNTEAFF. J is TRBJ1-1 and V is TRBV9. Germline loops: CDR1 SGDLS, CDR2 YYNGEE. CDR3 length: 12 amino acids. The full variable domain, completed using reference TRBV9 and TRBJ1-1, is DSGVTQTPKHLITATGQRVTLRCSPRSGDLSVYWYQQSLDQGLQFLIQYYNGEERAKGNILERFSAQQFPDLHSELNLSSLELGDSALYFCASSDMNTEAFFGQGTRLTVV.

The chain joins TRBV6-1 to TRBJ1-1. The V gene's germline CDR1 is MNHNS and CDR2 SASEGT. The CDR3 has 15 residues. The CDR3 reads CASTKGGEAVTEAFF.

The rearrangement joins TRBV29-1 to TRBJ2-3; no DNA is available, so the TRBD1 call from TCRdb remains unchecked. This CDR3 has 15 amino acids. Germline V gene lookup returns CDR1 SQVTM and CDR2 ANQGSEA. CDR3 region: CSAPGTGGITDTQYF.

J is TRBJ2-7 and V is TRBV4-1; TCRdb proposes TRBD1, but this gene call is untestable without DNA. The CDR3 runs 15 residues. Germline V gene sequence: CDR1 MGHRA, CDR2 YSYEKL. The CDR3 spells CASSQDRDTSYEQYF.

The gene calls are TRBV20-1 and TRBJ2-1; lacking DNA, the TRBD2 call made by TCRdb goes unchecked. The CDR3 consists of 17 residues. The germline gives CDR1 DFQATT, CDR2 SNEGSKA (reference sequence). The CDR3 region is CSATPGALAGALNEQFF.

The genes are TRBV6-1 and TRBJ2-1; as DNA is missing, the TRBD2 call by TCRdb cannot be tested. CDR1 is MNHNS and CDR2 is SASEGT in the germline V gene. CDR3 length: 11 residues. CDR3 region: CASPTAGLQFF.

The V gene is TRBV14, the J gene TRBJ2-7; there is no DNA to check the TCRdb D call of TRBD1. Germline CDR1 and CDR2: SGHDN and FVKESK. The length of the CDR3 is 14 residues. CDR3 sequence: CASSAPPRAYEQYF.

J is TRBJ2-6 and V is TRBV19. Germline-derived CDR1 and CDR2 are LNHDA and SQIVND (reference sequence). The CDR3 spans 13 residues. CDR3: CASSPLGANVLTF.

J is TRBJ1-1 and V is TRBV27; TCRdb's D gene call, TRBD1, goes unchecked for lack of DNA. This CDR3 is built from 14 residues. The germline CDR1 and CDR2 sequences are MNHEY and SMNVEV (reference sequence). The CDR3 reads CASSLRDGSTEAFF.

The V call is TRBV28, the J call TRBJ2-2. Germline V gene sequence: CDR1 MDHEN, CDR2 SYDVKM. This CDR3 spans 14 amino acids. The CDR3 here is CASSFISSTGELFF. The full variable domain, rest sourced from reference TRBV28 and TRBJ2-2, is DVKVTQSSRYLVKRTGEKVFLECVQDMDHENMFWYRQDPGLGLRLIYFSYDVKMKEKGDIPEGYSVSREKKERFSLILESASTNQTSMYLCASSFISSTGELFFGEGSRLTVL.

The chain employs TRBV7-9 and TRBJ2-3; the TCRdb D gene call, TRBD1, has no DNA to confirm it. This CDR3 is 12 amino acids long. Germline-derived CDR1 and CDR2 are SEHNR and FQNEAQ (reference sequence). This chain's CDR3 is CASSLGQGAQYF.